Below are 7 T cell receptor beta chains sequenced from a single sample in a study of CD8 T cells in ankylosing spondylitis. Study results and limitations: Several highly homologous variants made up a TCR beta motif, and this motif appeared characteristic of ankylosing spondylitis blood.

One entry per CDR3 protein results from TCRdb running MiXCR on the 5' RACE reads. The repertoire has around 490,000 distinct CDR3 sequences, 5.3% of them found once; the top ten carry around 3.4%. The antigens for these receptors are not known. Sequenced input: blood, either unsorted or a sorted T cell fraction (not recorded which). These receptors originate from a male donor with ankylosing spondylitis.

This clonotype came up many times. The chain recombines TRBV4-1 with TRBJ1-4; possibly TRBD1 for D (6 bases). CDR3 length: 15 residues. Per germline, CDR1 MGHRA and CDR2 YSYEKL. V was pared by 4 bases and J by 5 bases, with 14 bases between. DNA for the CDR3: TGCGCCAGCAGCCCCTATGGGGGGCGGAATGAAAAACTGTTTTTT. Translation gives CASSPYGGRNEKLFF.

There are many counts of this clonotype. The V gene is TRBV11-2, the J gene TRBJ1-1; D perhaps matches TRBD1 (5 bases). CDR1 SGHAT and CDR2 FQNNGV come from the germline V gene. Trimming took off 4 bases at V and 4 bases at J, with 22 bases between the two ends. The CDR3 runs to 17 residues. CDR3 sequence: CASSSIRGPAVGTEAFF. DNA of the CDR3: TGTGCCAGCAGCTCAATCCGGGGCCCCGCGGTGGGCACTGAAGCTTTCTTT.

In its sample, this clonotype was seen many times. The chain combines TRBV3-1 with TRBJ2-1; TRBD2 aligns across 7 bases. The CDR3 is 15 amino acids. The trim removed 4 bases at V and 2 bases at J, leaving 5 bases unmatched. Germline CDR1 reads LGHDT; CDR2 reads YNNKEL (reference sequence). The CDR3 reads CASSRRGLTYNEQFF. CDR3 DNA: TGTGCCAGCAGCCGGCGGGGGTTAACCTACAATGAGCAGTTCTTC.

This clonotype has more than one count but fewer than ten. The chain carries TRBV28 and TRBJ2-7, with TRBD1 as a possible D gene (5 bases). V lost 8 bases and J 5 bases, leaving 13 bases between the germline ends. The CDR3 length is 12 residues. Germline-derived CDR1 and CDR2 are MDHEN and SYDVKM. CDR3 residues: CASGQGYNEQYF. The CDR3 DNA reads TGTGCCAGCGGGCAGGGATACAACGAGCAGTACTTC.

Note on this clonotype: A clone one base away is much larger, so this may be a read error. Written as DNA, the CDR3 is TGCGCCAGCAGCCAACAGGGATTGGATACGCAGTATTTT. Its translation is CASSQQGLDTQYF. The V call is TRBV4-1, the J call TRBJ2-3, with D maybe TRBD1 (5 bases). Germline assignment: CDR1 MGHRA and CDR2 YSYEKL. Trimming removed 2 bases at V and 6 bases at J, with 9 bases between. The CDR3 sequence is 13 residues long.

This clonotype has a count of ten or more. The chain recombines TRBV29-1 with TRBJ1-1; D is possibly TRBD1 (5 bases). This CDR3 has 15 residues. Per germline, CDR1 SQVTM and CDR2 ANQGSEA. Trimming cost V 6 bases and J 0 bases, with 17 bases left between them. CDR3 nucleotide sequence: TGCAGCGTGGGGGGGAGACAGCACATGAACACTGAAGCTTTCTTT. It yields the protein CSVGGRQHMNTEAFF.

This clonotype was picked up many times. This chain joins TRBV4-3 and TRBJ1-2; 7 nucleotides align to TRBD1. Germline V gene lookup returns CDR1 LGHNA and CDR2 YSLEER. The CDR3 has 13 residues. V lost 4 bases to trimming and J lost 10 bases; unmatched junction nucleotides: 9. The CDR3 loop is CASSPSTGIHYTF. The CDR3 DNA sequence: TGCGCCAGCAGCCCATCGACAGGGATCCACTACACCTTC.